These 14 T cell receptor beta chains came from one sample sequenced in a study of blood T cell repertoires in COVID-19. The protocol was immunoSEQ multiplex PCR, while the TCRdb copy is restricted to in-frame clones and leaves out a portion. Of 100,000 to 150,000 clones in the sample, approximately 89% were seen once. Source material: peripheral blood. The source is an elderly woman with COVID-19, enrolled during active disease.

This chain links TRBV5-7 with TRBJ2-7, with 15 bases identical to TRBD2. TRBV5-7 is an open reading frame, and its role is uncertain. Losses at the gene ends were 0 bases for V and 7 bases for J; bases not matched to a gene: 8. CDR3 size: 17 residues. Written as DNA, the CDR3 is TGTGCCAGCAGCTTGGCCAGGACTAGCGGGAGGGCTTGGGAGCAGTACTTC. It specifies CASSLARTSGRAWEQYF.

The genes are TRBV2 and TRBJ2-2; possibly TRBD2 for D (6 bases). The CDR3 sequence is 14 residues long. Trimming took off 4 bases at V and 5 bases at J, with 11 bases between the two ends. The germline V gene encodes CDR1 SNHLY and CDR2 FYNNEI. The CDR3 DNA is TGTGCCAGCAGTGCCGGGAGCAGAACCGGGGAGCTGTTTTTT. Its translation: CASSAGSRTGELFF.

The rearrangement joins TRBV9 to TRBJ2-2, with 9 nucleotides matching TRBD2. This CDR3 has 15 residues. The junction had 2 bases not matched to a gene; V was cut back by 0 bases and J by 5 bases. From germline, CDR1 is SGDLS and CDR2 YYNGEE. The CDR3 region is CASSVVAGATGELFF. CDR3 DNA: TGTGCCAGCAGCGTAGTAGCGGGAGCGACCGGGGAGCTGTTTTTT.

V usage is TRBV12-3 or TRBV12-4 and J usage is TRBJ2-7; maybe TRBD1 (6 bases). The V end lost 6 bases, the J end lost 7 bases, and 16 bases lay between the germline ends. This CDR3 has 13 residues. The CDR3 loop reads CASRNPGAREQYF. DNA for the CDR3: TGTGCCAGCAGAAACCCAGGGGCCAGGGAGCAGTACTTC.

This chain connects TRBV24-1 to TRBJ2-5, with D perhaps matching TRBD2 (5 bases). In germline, CDR1 is KGHDR, CDR2 SFDVKD. This CDR3 spans 14 amino acids. The V end lost 4 bases, the J end lost 5 bases, and 13 bases lay between the germline ends. The CDR3 DNA reads as TGTGCCACCAGTGAATCAGGAGGCGGGGAGACCCAGTACTTC. Translation gives CATSESGGGETQYF.

This sequence joins TRBV19 and TRBJ1-5; a weak D match, TRBD1 (6 bases). Trimming pared 11 bases from V and 1 base from J, leaving 18 bases between. CDR3 length: 15 residues. Germline loops: CDR1 LNHDA, CDR2 SQIVND (reference sequence). In DNA form, the CDR3 reads TGTGCCGGGCTGGACAGCCACATCAGCAATCAGCCCCAGCATTTT. Protein sequence: CAGLDSHISNQPQHF.

CDR3 protein: CASSDRNTEAFF. The CDR3 DNA is TGTGCCAGCAGTGACCGGAACACTGAAGCTTTCTTT. The chain links TRBV25-1 to TRBJ1-1, with D hard to call. V lost 3 bases, J lost 1 base, and 3 bases lay in between. CDR3 length equals 12 residues. CDR1 is MGHDK, CDR2 SYGVNS, per germline.

The chain joins TRBV24-1 to TRBJ2-5; 9 bases are a match to TRBD2. The CDR3 loop spans 15 amino acids. The V and J ends lost 4 bases and 4 bases, in that order; junction bases with no gene match: 6. Looked up from germline, CDR1 is KGHDR and CDR2 is SFDVKD. The CDR3 sequence: CATSDPSGVRETQYF. CDR3 coding DNA: TGTGCCACCAGTGACCCTAGCGGGGTCAGAGAGACCCAGTACTTC.

The V and J genes are TRBV6-1 and TRBJ1-4; the match to TRBD1 covers 11 bases. V shed 1 base and J 7 bases; nucleotides not matched to a gene: 2. This CDR3 comprises 15 residues. Germline lookup yields CDR1 MNHNS and CDR2 SASEGT. DNA for the CDR3: TGTGCCAGCAGTGAAGGGGGACAGGGGGTTGAAAAACTGTTTTTT. It translates to CASSEGGQGVEKLFF.

This sequence joins TRBV18 and TRBJ2-5, with D possibly being TRBD1 (6 bases). The V end lost 3 bases, the J end lost 2 bases, and 13 bases lay between the germline ends. This CDR3 is built from 15 residues. In germline, CDR1 is KGHSH, CDR2 LQKENI. The CDR3 DNA reads as TGTGCCAGCTCACCCTTGGGGGCGCGGCAAGAGACCCAGTACTTC. This sequence encodes CASSPLGARQETQYF.

The CDR3 DNA reads TGTGCCAGCAGCGCCGGACTAGCGAAGACCCAGTACTTC. Protein: CASSAGLAKTQYF. The chain couples TRBV7-2 to TRBJ2-5, with TRBD2 identical over 9 bases. In germline, CDR1 is SGHTA, CDR2 FQGNSA. V was pared by 5 bases and J by 6 bases, with 4 bases of the junction left unmatched. This CDR3 comprises 13 residues.

J is TRBJ1-2 and V is TRBV11-2; TRBD1 matches 9 bases. The CDR3 runs to 14 residues. The trim removed 5 bases at V and 5 bases at J, leaving 6 bases unmatched. Germline V gene lookup returns CDR1 SGHAT and CDR2 FQNNGV. CDR3 nucleotide sequence: TGTGCCAGCAGCCCGGGACAGGGACCTTATGGCTACACCTTC. It codes for CASSPGQGPYGYTF.

This clone was counted only a few times. This chain uses TRBV19 with TRBJ2-1; 13 nucleotides align to TRBD2. Germline assignment: CDR1 LNHDA and CDR2 SQIVND (reference sequence). The CDR3 loop spans 16 amino acids. Trimming cost V 5 bases and J 9 bases; bases outside gene matches: 10. The CDR3 sequence is CASSARLAGGGGEQFF. The CDR3 nucleotides read TGTGCCAGTAGTGCCAGACTAGCGGGAGGCGGGGGTGAGCAGTTCTTC.

The V call is TRBV7-2, the J call TRBJ2-2; a possible D gene is TRBD2 (6 bases). Germline V CDR1 and CDR2: SGHTA, FQGNSA. The CDR3 length is 15 residues. Trimming took off 0 bases at V and 4 bases at J, with 9 bases between the two ends. In DNA, the CDR3 is TGTGCCAGCAGCTTAGCGCTGGGGGGCACCGGGGAGCTGTTTTTT. Its translation is CASSLALGGTGELFF.